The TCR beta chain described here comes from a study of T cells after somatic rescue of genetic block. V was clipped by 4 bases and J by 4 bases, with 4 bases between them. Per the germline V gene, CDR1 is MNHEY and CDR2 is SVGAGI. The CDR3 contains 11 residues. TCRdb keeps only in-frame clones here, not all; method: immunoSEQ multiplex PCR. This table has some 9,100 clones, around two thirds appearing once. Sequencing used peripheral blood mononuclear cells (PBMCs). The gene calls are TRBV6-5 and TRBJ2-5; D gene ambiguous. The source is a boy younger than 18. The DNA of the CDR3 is TGTGCCAGCAGTTCGAGAGAGACCCAGTACTTC. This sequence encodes CASSSRETQYF.